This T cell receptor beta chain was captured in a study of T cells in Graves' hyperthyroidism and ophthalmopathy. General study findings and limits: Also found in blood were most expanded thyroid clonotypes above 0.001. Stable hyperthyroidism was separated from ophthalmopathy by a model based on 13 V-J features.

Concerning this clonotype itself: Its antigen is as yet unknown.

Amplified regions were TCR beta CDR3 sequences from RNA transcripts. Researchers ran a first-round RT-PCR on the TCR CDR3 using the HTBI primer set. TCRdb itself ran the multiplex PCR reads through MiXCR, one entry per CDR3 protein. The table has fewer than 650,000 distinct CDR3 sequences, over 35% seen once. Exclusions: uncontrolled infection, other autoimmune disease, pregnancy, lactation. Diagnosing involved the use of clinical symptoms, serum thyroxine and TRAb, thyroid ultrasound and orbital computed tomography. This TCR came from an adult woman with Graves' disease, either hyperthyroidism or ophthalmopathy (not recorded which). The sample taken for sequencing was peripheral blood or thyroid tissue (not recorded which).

The CDR3 DNA is TGTGCCAGCAGCTTCCTAGCGGGAGCAGGGAACACCGGGGAGCTGTTTTTT. As protein: CASSFLAGAGNTGELFF. V and J are TRBV11-2 and TRBJ2-2; TRBD2 matches 10 bases. Germline assignment: CDR1 SGHAT and CDR2 FQNNGV. The CDR3 contains 17 residues. V trimming: 3 bases; J trimming: 1 base; junction bases outside the gene matches: 5.